The 20 T cell receptor beta chains below all came from one sample that was sequenced in a study of T cell responses to AZD1222 COVID-19 vaccine. The protocol was immunoSEQ multiplex PCR, while the TCRdb copy is restricted to in-frame clones and leaves out a portion. The sample lists under 130,000 clones, about 95% seen once, with around 2% in the top ten. The specimen comprised peripheral blood, sampled on day 0 of AZD1222 vaccination. The receptors originated from an adult in good health.

This clone was detected once. The rearrangement uses TRBV6-5 and TRBJ2-7, with unresolved D. Germline V gene data show CDR1 as MNHEY and CDR2 as SVGAGI. V dropped 1 base and J dropped 4 bases, with 2 bases sitting between them. The CDR3 loop spans 11 amino acids. The CDR3 nucleotides are TGTGCCAGCAGTTACTTATACGAGCAGTACTTC. This gives the protein CASSYLYEQYF.

The chain uses TRBV10-3 and TRBJ1-1; D ambiguous. CDR3 length: 13 residues. CDR1 is ENHRY, CDR2 SYGVKD, per germline. V was pared by 4 bases and J by 4 bases, with 10 bases between. This CDR3 is CAISGQEGTEAFF. The DNA of the CDR3 is TGTGCCATCAGTGGCCAGGAGGGCACTGAAGCTTTCTTT.

The rearrangement uses TRBV11-3 and TRBJ1-2; TRBD1 might be the D (5 bases). The V and J ends lost 1 base and 7 bases respectively, with 13 bases between them. The CDR3 is 14 amino acids. The germline gives CDR1 SGHNT, CDR2 YENEEA. CDR3 coding DNA: TGTGCCAGCAGCTTAGTAGTCGGGGGAAGTGGCTACACCTTC. Its protein is CASSLVVGGSGYTF.

This clone was recorded only once. V is TRBV19 and J is TRBJ2-7; possible D gene TRBD1, 5 bases. The length of the CDR3 is 13 residues. Trimming removed 3 bases at V and 6 bases at J, with 12 bases between. Germline loops: CDR1 LNHDA, CDR2 SQIVND (reference sequence). The CDR3 bases are TGTGCCAGTAGTATTTTCTCAGGGTCCGAGCAGTACTTC. Its translation is CASSIFSGSEQYF.

The V gene is TRBV25-1, the J gene TRBJ2-3, with D possibly matching TRBD1 (5 bases). This CDR3 contains 14 residues. V was shortened by 4 bases and J by 1 base, with 9 bases between the two germline ends. The V gene's germline CDR1 is MGHDK and CDR2 SYGVNS. CDR3 nucleotide sequence: TGTGCCAGCAGTGCACAGGTTGGCACAGATACGCAGTATTTT. Amino acid sequence: CASSAQVGTDTQYF.

V is TRBV3-1 (or the pseudogene TRBV3-2) and J is TRBJ1-1; D gene unclear. The CDR3 runs to 12 residues. V lost 4 bases to trimming and J lost 0 bases, with 3 bases between them. Germline V gene data show CDR1 as LGHDT and CDR2 as YNNKEL (reference sequence). In DNA form, the CDR3 reads TGTGCCAGCAGCCGACTGAACACTGAAGCTTTCTTT. It encodes CASSRLNTEAFF.

The rearrangement uses TRBV2 and TRBJ1-1; D gene ambiguous. Trimming removed 3 bases from V and 6 bases from J, with 17 bases in between. Germline V CDR1 and CDR2: SNHLY, FYNNEI. The CDR3 covers 15 residues. CDR3 region: CASSDQAPPLAEAFF. CDR3 sequence (DNA): TGTGCCAGCAGTGATCAGGCACCGCCCCTGGCTGAAGCTTTCTTT.

The V gene is TRBV9, the J gene TRBJ1-6; maybe TRBD1 (6 bases). V lost 1 base, J lost 10 bases, and 12 bases lay in between. This CDR3 spans 14 amino acids. The V gene's germline CDR1 is SGDLS and CDR2 YYNGEE. The CDR3 loop is CASSVSGVGSPLHF. The DNA for the CDR3 is TGTGCCAGCAGCGTATCAGGGGTCGGATCACCCCTCCACTTT.

This chain links TRBV7-9 with TRBJ1-1; D perhaps matches TRBD1 (5 bases). V dropped 8 bases and J dropped 5 bases, with 27 bases sitting between them. Germline loops: CDR1 SEHNR, CDR2 FQNEAQ (reference sequence). The CDR3 length is 17 residues. The CDR3 is CASSIPPGGSLWTEAFF. CDR3 bases: TGTGCCAGCTCTATCCCCCCCGGGGGTAGTTTATGGACTGAAGCTTTCTTT.

This rearrangement joins TRBV5-4 to TRBJ1-1, with unresolved D. Trimming cost V 0 bases and J 4 bases, with 10 bases left between them. Germline CDR1 SGHNT, CDR2 YYREEE (reference sequence). This CDR3 has 14 residues. CDR3 loop: CASSLAVEGTEAFF. The CDR3 region has the DNA TGTGCCAGCAGCTTGGCCGTCGAGGGCACTGAAGCTTTCTTT.

The chain links TRBV7-9 to TRBJ2-1; D unresolved. The CDR3 covers 14 residues. The germline V gene encodes CDR1 SEHNR and CDR2 FQNEAQ (reference sequence). Trimming took 2 bases from V and 4 from J, leaving 9 bases between them. The CDR3 spells CASSLPKGYNEQFF. The CDR3 nucleotides are TGTGCCAGCAGCTTACCTAAAGGATACAATGAGCAGTTCTTC. The full variable domain, in which reference TRBV7-9 and TRBJ2-1 provide the parts outside the CDR3, is DTGVSQNPRHKITKRGQNVTFRCDPISEHNRLYWYRQTLGQGPEFLTYFQNEAQLEKSRLLSDRFSAERPKGSFSTLEIQRTEQGDSAMYLCASSLPKGYNEQFFGPGTRLTVL.

The rearrangement links TRBV5-6 to TRBJ1-2, with a weak D call TRBD1 (6 bases). The V and J ends lost 6 bases and 4 bases respectively, with 16 bases between them. The CDR3 loop spans 14 amino acids. CDR1 and CDR2 from the germline V gene are SGHDT and YYEEEE. In DNA, the CDR3 is TGTGCCAGCACCAAGTTAGGGGGTGGCTATGGCTACACCTTC. Translating it yields CASTKLGGGYGYTF.

This clone was detected only a few times. The V call is TRBV5-5, the J call TRBJ2-1, with 7 bases matching TRBD2. Germline-derived CDR1 and CDR2 are SGHKS and YYEKEE (reference sequence). The V and J ends lost 0 bases and 1 base, in that order; junction bases with no gene match: 1. CDR3 length equals 15 residues. As DNA, the CDR3 is TGTGCCAGCAGCTTGGAGCGGGGATCCTACAATGAGCAGTTCTTC. This gives the protein CASSLERGSYNEQFF.

This sequence joins TRBV11-3 and TRBJ2-3, with D maybe TRBD2 (7 bases). Trimming shortened V by 3 bases and J by 6 bases, and 10 bases separated the two germline ends. The CDR3 runs to 13 residues. Per the germline V gene, CDR1 is SGHNT and CDR2 is YENEEA. The chain's CDR3 is CASSFEGGDTQYF. DNA for the CDR3: TGTGCCAGCAGCTTCGAGGGGGGGGATACGCAGTATTTT. The full variable domain, rest sourced from reference TRBV11-3 and TRBJ2-3, is EAGVVQSPRYKIIEKKQPVAFWCNPISGHNTLYWYLQNLGQGPELLIRYENEEAVDDSQLPKDRFSAERLKGVDSTLKIQPAELGDSAVYLCASSFEGGDTQYFGPGTRLTVL.

As regards this clone: The junction differs from germline at one of its ends, possibly a read error. The CDR3 loop is CASSEAMATLGHTDTQYF. For the CDR3, the DNA is TGTGCCAGCAGCGAAGCCATGGCCACATTGGGCCACACAGATACGCAGTATTTT. This chain uses TRBV2 with TRBJ2-3; unclear D gene. The CDR3 sequence is 18 residues long. Germline V gives CDR1 SNHLY, CDR2 FYNNEI.

The chain has TRBV5-1 and TRBJ2-7, with a tentative D call TRBD2 (6 bases). CDR3 size: 13 residues. Germline V gene data show CDR1 as SGHRS and CDR2 as YFSETQ. V lost 4 bases, J lost 7 bases, and 15 bases lay in between. CDR3 bases: TGCGCCAGCAGCCCACCTCTAGCGCGGGAGCAGTACTTC. Its translation: CASSPPLAREQYF.

The chain carries TRBV19 and TRBJ1-5; TRBD1 aligns across 7 bases. Germline CDR1 is LNHDA and CDR2 is SQIVND (reference sequence). The CDR3 has 16 residues. Losses at the gene ends were 3 bases for V and 3 bases for J; bases not matched to a gene: 8. CDR3 coding DNA: TGTGCCAGTAGTATTATGGGGACAGTCTACAATCAGCCCCAGCATTTT. This sequence encodes CASSIMGTVYNQPQHF.

The chain recombines TRBV14 with TRBJ1-2; D gene uncertain. This CDR3 contains 13 residues. V lost 2 bases and J 6 bases, leaving 10 bases between the germline ends. Germline V gene lookup returns CDR1 SGHDN and CDR2 FVKESK. For the CDR3, the DNA is TGTGCCAGCAGCCAAACCCTAGCGGATGGCTACACCTTC. This translates into CASSQTLADGYTF.

The chain recombines TRBV5-1 with TRBJ1-4; TRBD1 matches 8 bases. The V gene's germline CDR1 is SGHRS and CDR2 YFSETQ. This CDR3 is 17 amino acids long. V dropped 0 bases and J dropped 3; count of bases not matched to a gene: 7. The CDR3 protein is CASSLDHRTGPNEKLFF. Written as DNA, the CDR3 is TGCGCCAGCAGCTTGGACCATAGGACAGGGCCTAATGAAAAACTGTTTTTT.

The V gene is TRBV5-4, the J gene TRBJ1-2, with D perhaps TRBD1 (6 bases). Trimming removed 1 base at V and 8 bases at J, with 12 bases between. Germline assignment: CDR1 SGHNT and CDR2 YYREEE (reference sequence). CDR3 length: 13 residues. CDR3 in amino acids: CASSLTGLGGYTF. CDR3 bases: TGTGCCAGCAGCTTGACAGGGCTAGGAGGCTACACCTTC.